This TCR beta chain was profiled in a study of technical replicates of blood from a few donors. Repertoires were generated with immunoSEQ multiplex PCR, while TCRdb's copy carries only in-frame clones and drops some. The sample consists of about 97,000 clones, 95% to 97% of them appearing once. The CDR3 contains 13 residues. Germline lookup yields CDR1 SGHNT and CDR2 YYREEE (reference sequence). With 0 bases removed from V and 4 bases from J, the gap between germline ends came to 7 bases. Material for sequencing was T cells isolated from PBMCs. The chain carries TRBV5-4 and TRBJ1-2; maybe TRBD1 (5 bases). The sequence derives from a human donor in good health. As DNA, the CDR3 is TGTGCCAGCAGCTTGGGGGGCGGCTATGGCTACACCTTC. Translation: CASSLGGGYGYTF.